This T cell receptor (beta chain) was sequenced during a study of blood T cell repertoires in COVID-19. The germline V gene encodes CDR1 MNHNS and CDR2 SASEGT. The CDR3 consists of 18 residues. Deletions cut 2 bases from V and 10 bases from J, with 24 bases between. Produced via immunoSEQ multiplex PCR; TCRdb's table is partial and in-frame only. The data contain around 140,000 clones, almost 85% of them singletons. Sequenced sample: peripheral blood. J is TRBJ1-6 and V is TRBV6-1, with D possibly being TRBD1 (6 bases). The clonotype comes from a man in his sixties with acute or convalescent COVID-19. CDR3 residues: CASSESLRQANYRSPLHF. The CDR3, as DNA: TGTGCCAGCAGTGAAAGTTTGAGACAGGCGAACTATAGGTCACCCCTCCACTTT.